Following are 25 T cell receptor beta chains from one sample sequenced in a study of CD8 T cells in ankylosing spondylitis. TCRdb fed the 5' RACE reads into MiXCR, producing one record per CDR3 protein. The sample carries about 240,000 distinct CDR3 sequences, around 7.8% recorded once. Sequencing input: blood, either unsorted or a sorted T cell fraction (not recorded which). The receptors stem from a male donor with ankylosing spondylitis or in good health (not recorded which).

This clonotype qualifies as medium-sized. CDR3 coding DNA: TGTGCCAGCAGTCCGCCGACAACCCAAGAGACCCAGTACTTC. Protein: CASSPPTTQETQYF. The chain carries TRBV12-3 or TRBV12-4 and TRBJ2-5; D is undetermined. The CDR3 length is 14 residues. Deletions cut 5 bases from V and 1 base from J, with 11 bases between.

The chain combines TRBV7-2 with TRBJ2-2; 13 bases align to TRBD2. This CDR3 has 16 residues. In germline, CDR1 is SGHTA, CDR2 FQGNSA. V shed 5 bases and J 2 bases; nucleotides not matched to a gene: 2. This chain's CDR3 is CASSRTSGSNTGELFF. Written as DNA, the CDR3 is TGTGCCAGCAGCCGGACTAGCGGGAGTAACACCGGGGAGCTGTTTTTT.

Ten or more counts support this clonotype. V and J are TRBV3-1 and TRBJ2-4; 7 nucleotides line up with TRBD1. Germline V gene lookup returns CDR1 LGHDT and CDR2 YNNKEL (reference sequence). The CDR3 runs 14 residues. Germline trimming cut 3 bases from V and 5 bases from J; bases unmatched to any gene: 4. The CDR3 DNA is TGTGCCAGCAGCCATCGACAGGGCCAAAACATTCAGTACTTC. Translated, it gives CASSHRQGQNIQYF.

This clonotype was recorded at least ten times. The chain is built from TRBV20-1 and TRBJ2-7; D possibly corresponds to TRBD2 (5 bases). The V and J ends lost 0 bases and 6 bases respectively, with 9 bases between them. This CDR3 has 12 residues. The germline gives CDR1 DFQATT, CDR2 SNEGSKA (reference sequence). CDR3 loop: CSAREGSREQYF. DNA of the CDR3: TGCAGTGCTAGAGAGGGGAGCCGCGAGCAGTACTTC.

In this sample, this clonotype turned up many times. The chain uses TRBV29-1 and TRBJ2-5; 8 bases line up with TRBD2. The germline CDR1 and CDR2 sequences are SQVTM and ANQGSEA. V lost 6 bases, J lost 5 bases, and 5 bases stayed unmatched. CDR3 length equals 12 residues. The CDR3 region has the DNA TGCAGCGTCGGGACTAGAGGGGAGACCCAGTACTTC. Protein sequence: CSVGTRGETQYF. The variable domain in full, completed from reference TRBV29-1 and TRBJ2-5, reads SAVISQKPSRDICQRGTSLTIQCQVDSQVTMMFWYRQQPGQSLTLIATANQGSEATYESGFVIDKFPISRPNLTFSTLTVSNMSPEDSSIYLCSVGTRGETQYFGPGTRLLVL.

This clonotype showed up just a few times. The CDR3 DNA reads TGTGCCAGCAGCTTAAAGGGCGCCTACGAGCAGTACTTC. Residues: CASSLKGAYEQYF. The chain links TRBV7-2 to TRBJ2-7; D not certain. V lost 2 bases and J 2 bases, leaving 7 bases between the germline ends. Germline values: CDR1 SGHTA, CDR2 FQGNSA. The CDR3 covers 13 residues. Together with reference TRBV7-2 and TRBJ2-7, the CDR3 gives the full variable domain: GAGVSQSPSNKVTEKGKDVELRCDPISGHTALYWYRQSLGQGLEFLIYFQGNSAPDKSGLPSDRFSAERTGGSVSTLTIQRTQQEDSAVYLCASSLKGAYEQYFGPGTRLTVT.

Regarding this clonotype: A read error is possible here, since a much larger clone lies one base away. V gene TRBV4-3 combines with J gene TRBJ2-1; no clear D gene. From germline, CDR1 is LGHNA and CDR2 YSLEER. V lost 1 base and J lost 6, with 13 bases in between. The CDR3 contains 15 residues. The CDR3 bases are TGCGCCAGCAGCCAAGTGAAGGTTTTACGCAATGAGCAGTTCTTC. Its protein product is CASSQVKVLRNEQFF.

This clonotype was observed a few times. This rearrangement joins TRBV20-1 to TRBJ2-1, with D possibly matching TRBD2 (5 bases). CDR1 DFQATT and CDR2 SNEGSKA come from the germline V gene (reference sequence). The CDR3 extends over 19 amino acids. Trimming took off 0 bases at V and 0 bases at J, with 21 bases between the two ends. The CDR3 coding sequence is TGCAGTGCTAGAGACCCGGTTAGGACTCTAGGACCCTCCTACAATGAGCAGTTCTTC. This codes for CSARDPVRTLGPSYNEQFF.

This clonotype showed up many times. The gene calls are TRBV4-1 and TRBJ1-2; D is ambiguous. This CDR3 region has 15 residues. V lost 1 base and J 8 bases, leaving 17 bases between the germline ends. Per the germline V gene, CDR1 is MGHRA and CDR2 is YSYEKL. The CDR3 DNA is TGCGCCAGCAGCCAAGGGGCGGTTGATATGGTCGGCTACACCTTC. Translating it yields CASSQGAVDMVGYTF.

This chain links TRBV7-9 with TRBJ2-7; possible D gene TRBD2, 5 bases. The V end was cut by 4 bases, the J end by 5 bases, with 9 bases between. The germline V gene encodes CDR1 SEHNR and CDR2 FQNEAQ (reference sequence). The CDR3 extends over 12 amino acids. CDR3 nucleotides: TGTGCCAGCAGCTCTACACTAGACGAGCAGTACTTC. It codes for CASSSTLDEQYF.

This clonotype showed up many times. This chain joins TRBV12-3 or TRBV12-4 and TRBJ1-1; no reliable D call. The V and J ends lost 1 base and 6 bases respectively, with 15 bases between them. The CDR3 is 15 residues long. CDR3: CASSLGAGRRAEAFF. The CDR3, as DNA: TGTGCCAGCAGTTTAGGTGCGGGGAGGAGAGCTGAAGCTTTCTTT.

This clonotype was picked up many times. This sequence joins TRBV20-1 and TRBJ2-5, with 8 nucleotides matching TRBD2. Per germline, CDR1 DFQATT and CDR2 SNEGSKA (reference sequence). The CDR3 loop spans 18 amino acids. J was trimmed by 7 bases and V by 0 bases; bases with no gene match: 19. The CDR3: CSARDGSGRANYEATQYF. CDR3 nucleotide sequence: TGCAGTGCTAGAGATGGGTCCGGGAGGGCCAATTATGAAGCGACCCAGTACTTC.

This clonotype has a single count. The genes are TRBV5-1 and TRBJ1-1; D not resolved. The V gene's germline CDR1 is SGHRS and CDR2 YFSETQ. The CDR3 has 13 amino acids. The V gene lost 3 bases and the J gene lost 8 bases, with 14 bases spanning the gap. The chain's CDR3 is CASSSPSTTEAFF. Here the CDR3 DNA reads TGCGCCAGCAGCTCCCCTAGTACGACAGAAGCTTTCTTT.

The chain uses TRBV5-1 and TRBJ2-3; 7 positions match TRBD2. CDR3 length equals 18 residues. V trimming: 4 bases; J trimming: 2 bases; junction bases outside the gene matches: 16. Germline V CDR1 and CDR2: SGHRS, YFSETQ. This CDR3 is CASSLTPFGGSLTDTQYF. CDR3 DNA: TGCGCCAGCAGCCTCACCCCCTTTGGCGGGAGCCTCACAGATACGCAGTATTTT.

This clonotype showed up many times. The CDR3 DNA reads as TGCAGCGGTGGACTAGCGGGAGCTCTTTACAATGAGCAGTTCTTC. Translation gives CSGGLAGALYNEQFF. The genes are TRBV29-1 and TRBJ2-1; 13 nucleotides match TRBD2. Germline V gene sequence: CDR1 SQVTM, CDR2 ANQGSEA. Germline trimming cut 7 bases from V and 4 bases from J; bases unmatched to any gene: 7. The CDR3 extends over 15 amino acids.

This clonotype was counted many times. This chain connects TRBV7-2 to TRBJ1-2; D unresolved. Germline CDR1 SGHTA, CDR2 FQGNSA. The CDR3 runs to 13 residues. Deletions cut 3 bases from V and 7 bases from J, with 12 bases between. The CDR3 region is CASSLSYTPGYTF. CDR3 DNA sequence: TGTGCCAGCAGCTTGTCATACACCCCTGGCTACACCTTC.

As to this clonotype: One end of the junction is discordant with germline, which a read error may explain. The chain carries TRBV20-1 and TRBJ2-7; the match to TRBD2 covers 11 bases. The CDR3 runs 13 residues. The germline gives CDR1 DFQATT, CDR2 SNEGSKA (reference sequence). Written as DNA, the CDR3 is TGCAGTACTAGAGATGGGACTAGCGGCGAGCAGTACTTC. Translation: CSTRDGTSGEQYF.

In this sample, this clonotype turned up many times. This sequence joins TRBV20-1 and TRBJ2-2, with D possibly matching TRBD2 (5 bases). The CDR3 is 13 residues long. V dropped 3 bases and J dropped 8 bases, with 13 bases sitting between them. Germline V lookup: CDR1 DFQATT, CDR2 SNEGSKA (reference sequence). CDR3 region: CSARFGVGGELFF. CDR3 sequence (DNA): TGCAGTGCTAGGTTCGGGGTTGGAGGGGAGCTGTTTTTT.

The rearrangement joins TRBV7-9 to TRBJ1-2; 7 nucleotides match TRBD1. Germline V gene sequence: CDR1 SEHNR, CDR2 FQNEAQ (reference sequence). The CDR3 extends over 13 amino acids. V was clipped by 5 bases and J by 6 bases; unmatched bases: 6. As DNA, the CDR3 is TGTGCCAGCAGCCTAGAGGGGGCGGATGGCTACACCTTC. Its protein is CASSLEGADGYTF.

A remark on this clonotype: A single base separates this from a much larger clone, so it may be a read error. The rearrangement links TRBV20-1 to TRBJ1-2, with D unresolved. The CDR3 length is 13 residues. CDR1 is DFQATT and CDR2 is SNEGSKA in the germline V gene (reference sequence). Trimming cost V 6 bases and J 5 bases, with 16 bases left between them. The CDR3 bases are TGCAGTGCCCCGGGGAAAAATTTGTATGGCTACACCTTC. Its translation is CSAPGKNLYGYTF.

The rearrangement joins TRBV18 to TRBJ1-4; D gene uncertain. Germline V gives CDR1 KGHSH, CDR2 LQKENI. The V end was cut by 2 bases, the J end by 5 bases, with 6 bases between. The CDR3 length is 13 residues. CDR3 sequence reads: CASSPTVNEKLFF. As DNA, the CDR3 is TGTGCCAGCTCACCAACAGTAAATGAAAAACTGTTTTTT. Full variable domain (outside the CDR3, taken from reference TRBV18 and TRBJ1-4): NAGVMQNPRHLVRRRGQEARLRCSPMKGHSHVYWYRQLPEEGLKFMVYLQKENIIDESGMPKERFSAEFPKEGPSILRIQQVVRGDSAAYFCASSPTVNEKLFFGSGTQLSVL.

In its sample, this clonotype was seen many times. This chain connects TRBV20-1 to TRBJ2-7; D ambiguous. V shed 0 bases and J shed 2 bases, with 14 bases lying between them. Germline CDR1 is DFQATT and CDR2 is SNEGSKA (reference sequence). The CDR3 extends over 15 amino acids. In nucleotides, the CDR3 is TGCAGTGCTAGAGATGTGAGAGAGGTCGCCTACGAGCAGTACTTC. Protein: CSARDVREVAYEQYF.

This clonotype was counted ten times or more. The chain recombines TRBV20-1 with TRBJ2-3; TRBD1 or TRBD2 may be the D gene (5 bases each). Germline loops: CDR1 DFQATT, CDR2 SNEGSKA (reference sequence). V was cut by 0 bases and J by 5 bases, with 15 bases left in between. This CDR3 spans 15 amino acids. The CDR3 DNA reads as TGCAGTGCTAGAGATTTTGGGCAGGGACGAGATACGCAGTATTTT. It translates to CSARDFGQGRDTQYF.

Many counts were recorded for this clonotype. CDR3 DNA sequence: TGCAGTGCCAGCGGGGGGGCCTCAGATACGCAGTATTTT. Residues: CSASGGASDTQYF. The chain couples TRBV20-1 to TRBJ2-3; TRBD2 matches at 10 bases. Germline trimming cut 6 bases from V and 4 bases from J; bases unmatched to any gene: 4. Looked up from germline, CDR1 is DFQATT and CDR2 is SNEGSKA (reference sequence). The CDR3 has 13 amino acids.

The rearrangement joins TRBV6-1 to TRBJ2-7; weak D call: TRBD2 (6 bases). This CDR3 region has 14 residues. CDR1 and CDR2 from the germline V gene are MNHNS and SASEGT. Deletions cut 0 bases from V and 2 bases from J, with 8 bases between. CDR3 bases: TGTGCCAGCAGTGAAGCAGGGGAGGCCTACGAGCAGTACTTC. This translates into CASSEAGEAYEQYF.